The source of this TCR beta chain is a study of shared clonotypes between healthy human individuals. General study findings and limits: Rarefaction gave evidence that sorted-subset sequencing remained incomplete despite large depth. Estimated clonotype richness was generally higher in naive than memory subsets. The generation probabilities recorded for non-shared clonotypes fell below those of clonotypes shared by all four donors.

Germline CDR1 reads KGHSH; CDR2 reads LQKENI. J was trimmed by 8 bases and V by 5 bases; bases with no gene match: 5. CDR3 size: 15 residues. In the original analysis: ImmunoSEQ sequences covered only the junction and lacked quality scores; filtering therefore differed. Produced via immunoSEQ multiplex PCR; TCRdb's table is partial and in-frame only. From that table come the V and J calls and clone size; the DNA was used to work out D and trimming. Of about 2.4 million clones detected, under 95% appear once; the ten largest clones hold about 0.38%. Of note for this clone: Its matching antigen is unknown.

Sequenced sample: naive CD4+ T cells from PBMCs. This sample's subset: CD45RA+ positively selected. The origin of this receptor is a man aged 18 to 29 in good health. Some clones in this sample may be carry-over from other donors' samples. This chain connects TRBV18 to TRBJ2-1, with 14 bases lining up with TRBD2. CDR3 coding DNA: TGTGCCAGCTCATCGGGACTAGCGGGAGTTGATGAGCAGTTCTTC. Protein: CASSSGLAGVDEQFF.